This TCR beta chain was identified during a study of spatial heterogeneity in lung cancer. About the study: An average of more than ten raw reads was observed per unique TCR and UMI combination.

This clonotype was seen ten or more times. The time point: sample taken at primary tumor resection. Whole RNA was taken from tumor, nontumor lung or frozen PBMC; it was then sequenced unsorted. The cohort: approximately 66 early-stage, untreated non-small cell lung cancer patients. Carried by each TCR cDNA molecule was a unique molecular identifier. TCRdb re-derived calls from the 5' RACE reads in MiXCR, one entry per CDR3 protein. The sample shows roughly 80,000 distinct CDR3 sequences, around 13% of them seen only once. V lost 7 bases, J lost 5 bases, and 8 bases stayed unmatched. The CDR3 has 14 amino acids. Germline V CDR1 and CDR2: LNHDA, SQIVND (reference sequence).

The specimen comprised PBMCs, sampled at surgery. The sequence was obtained from a male donor with early-stage non-small cell lung cancer. The genes are TRBV19 and TRBJ1-5; TRBD1 matches at 7 bases. The CDR3 DNA sequence: TGTGCCAGTAATCCGCAGGGGGTGGATCAGCCCCAGCATTTT. Its protein is CASNPQGVDQPQHF. Filled out from reference TRBV19 and TRBJ1-5, the complete variable domain reads DGGITQSPKYLFRKEGQNVTLSCEQNLNHDAMYWYRQDPGQGLRLIYYSQIVNDFQKGDIAEGYSVSREKKESFPLTVTSAQKNPTAFYLCASNPQGVDQPQHFGDGTRLSIL.